This T cell receptor beta chain was captured in a study of cytomegalovirus exposure and HLA in healthy donors. CDR1 is SGHTS, CDR2 YDEGEE, per germline. This CDR3 has 15 residues. V lost 5 bases and J lost 1, with 16 bases in between. With regard to this clone: What it binds is unknown.

General study points: Roughly even sequencing depth across donors was the assumption behind the presence/absence analyses. TCR beta chains numbering 164 were designated cytomegalovirus-associated. Later, an analysis found that common viral pathogens appeared to be linked with several of the most significant clusters.

Vbeta (60) and Jbeta (13) primers were used in the PCR. Sequencing used immunoSEQ multiplex PCR; TCRdb keeps in-frame clones, though not all of them. The data contain some 170,000 clones, roughly 85% of them singletons. The V gene is TRBV5-8, the J gene TRBJ2-7; possible D gene TRBD2, 6 bases. The receptor comes from a man aged 40-49 years in good health and CMV-seropositive. The sequenced sample was PBMCs. The CDR3 loop reads CASRPRDGGSYEQYF. In nucleotides, the CDR3 is TGTGCCAGCAGGCCCCGGGACGGGGGATCCTACGAGCAGTACTTC.